This T cell receptor beta chain was identified during a study of T-cell memory formation after mild COVID-19. Study in general: Clusters were largely donor specific.

Constant-segment primers and 5'RACE yielded cDNA libraries for TCR alpha and TCR beta, each carrying sample barcodes and UMIs. TCRdb reprocessed the 5' RACE reads with MiXCR, giving one entry per CDR3 protein. The table shows around 300,000 distinct CDR3 sequences, with 18% occurring only once. In the case of this clonotype: The antigen is not known.

Study conclusions and caveats: CM and EM subsets held most contracting CD4+ clones; EMRA held CD8+ ones.

Germline assignment: CDR1 SEHNR and CDR2 FQNEAQ (reference sequence). The CDR3 sequence is 12 residues long. Trimming cost V 3 bases and J 7 bases, with 7 bases left between them. Material for sequencing was PBMCs or a T cell subset sorted from them (not recorded which). The TCR was taken from a man between 18 and 35 years old who had mild COVID-19 (a few samples of this study predate the infection). Cell type and time point are not known. The rearrangement joins TRBV7-9 to TRBJ2-1; D possibly corresponds to TRBD1 (5 bases). CDR3 protein: CASSFAGNEQFF. CDR3 coding DNA: TGTGCCAGCAGCTTTGCAGGGAATGAGCAGTTCTTC.